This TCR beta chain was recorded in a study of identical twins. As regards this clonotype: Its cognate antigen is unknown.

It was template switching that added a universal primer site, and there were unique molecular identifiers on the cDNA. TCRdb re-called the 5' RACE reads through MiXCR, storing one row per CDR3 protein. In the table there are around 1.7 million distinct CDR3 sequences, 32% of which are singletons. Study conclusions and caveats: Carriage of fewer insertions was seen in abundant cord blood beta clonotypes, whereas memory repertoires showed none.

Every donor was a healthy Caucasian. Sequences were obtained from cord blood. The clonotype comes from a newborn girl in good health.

CDR3 sequence: CASSLGQEDYYEQYF. The CDR3 DNA reads TGTGCCAGCAGCTTGGGACAGGAGGACTACTACGAGCAGTACTTC. V usage is TRBV5-5 and J usage is TRBJ2-5, with D perhaps matching TRBD1 or TRBD2 (6 bases each). The J call is uncertain, as TRBJ2-7 better fits the DNA end. The germline V gene encodes CDR1 SGHKS and CDR2 YYEKEE (reference sequence). There are 15 residues in the CDR3.